Listed here are 19 T cell receptor beta chains from one sample, sequenced in a study of blood T cell repertoires in COVID-19. The table came from immunoSEQ multiplex PCR; TCRdb's copy has only in-frame clones and leaves some out. The data contain around 71,000 clones, 65% to 80% of them singletons. Source material: peripheral blood. These receptors originate from a woman aged 80 or over with active or convalescent COVID-19.

This clone came up many times. The chain uses TRBV28 and TRBJ1-5; TRBD1 is a possible D gene (5 bases). The V gene's germline CDR1 is MDHEN and CDR2 SYDVKM. The CDR3 covers 15 residues. V was cut by 5 bases and J by 0 bases, with 11 bases left in between. In DNA form, the CDR3 reads TGTGCCAGCAGTCTACGCGGGGCTAGCAATCAGCCCCAGCATTTT. The encoded protein is CASSLRGASNQPQHF.

This clone was observed at least ten times. V and J are TRBV5-4 and TRBJ2-3, with 9 bases aligning to TRBD2. Germline V lookup: CDR1 SGHNT, CDR2 YYREEE (reference sequence). The junction had 4 bases not matched to a gene; V was cut back by 0 bases and J by 2 bases. The CDR3 loop spans 16 amino acids. The CDR3, as DNA: TGTGCCAGCAGCTTGGCAGCGGGGGGCGACACAGATACGCAGTATTTT. Amino acid sequence: CASSLAAGGDTDTQYF.

This sequence joins TRBV2 and TRBJ2-1; TRBD2 aligns across 14 bases. This CDR3 region has 15 residues. Trimming took 6 bases from V and 10 from J; bases not matched to a gene: 8. Germline V gives CDR1 SNHLY, CDR2 FYNNEI. CDR3 coding DNA: TGTGCCAGCAGGCGACTAGCGGGGGGGCTTCGGGAGCAGTTCTTC. Protein: CASRRLAGGLREQFF.

The rearrangement joins TRBV7-2 to TRBJ1-6; D is uncertain. V dropped 2 bases and J dropped 6 bases, with 8 bases sitting between them. The CDR3 totals 14 residues. Germline CDR1 reads SGHTA; CDR2 reads FQGNSA. This CDR3 reads CASSLQRINSPLHF. The CDR3 DNA sequence: TGTGCCAGCAGCTTACAGCGGATTAATTCACCCCTCCACTTT.

This chain uses TRBV24-1 with TRBJ2-2; D is unresolved. The germline V gene encodes CDR1 KGHDR and CDR2 SFDVKD. The CDR3 is 13 residues long. Between the trimmed V and J ends, which lost 7 bases and 2 bases, there was a span of 7 bases. As DNA, the CDR3 is TGTGCCACCAGGACTCCTAACACCGGGGAGCTGTTTTTT. Translation: CATRTPNTGELFF.

V gene TRBV19 combines with J gene TRBJ2-1; no definite D call. CDR1 and CDR2 from the germline V gene are LNHDA and SQIVND (reference sequence). Trimming took off 7 bases at V and 5 bases at J, with 6 bases between the two ends. This CDR3 spans 11 amino acids. CDR3 coding DNA: TGTGCCAGTAAGAGGAACAATGAGCAGTTCTTC. This sequence encodes CASKRNNEQFF.

This clone came up a few times. The rearrangement joins TRBV2 to TRBJ1-6; D uncertain. CDR3 length: 14 residues. Germline loops: CDR1 SNHLY, CDR2 FYNNEI. Trimming pared 6 bases from V and 8 bases from J, leaving 14 bases between. The CDR3, as DNA: TGTGCCAGCAGCCTCGACGGCGGCGATTCACCCCTCCACTTT. This encodes CASSLDGGDSPLHF.

The chain uses TRBV10-1 and TRBJ2-1, with D possibly matching TRBD2 (6 bases). The germline V gene has CDR1 WNHNN and CDR2 SYGVQD (reference sequence). The CDR3 runs 15 residues. V lost 9 bases and J lost 5, with 20 bases in between. The CDR3 reads CARFILARLDNEQFF. In nucleotides, the CDR3 is TGCGCCAGGTTTATCTTGGCCCGACTAGACAATGAGCAGTTCTTC.

The chain recombines TRBV19 with TRBJ1-1; no clear D gene. The V end lost 3 bases, the J end lost 4 bases, and 9 bases lay between the germline ends. The germline CDR1 and CDR2 sequences are LNHDA and SQIVND (reference sequence). The CDR3 runs to 13 residues. The CDR3 sequence: CASSIGERTEAFF. Here the CDR3 DNA reads TGTGCCAGTAGTATCGGGGAACGCACTGAAGCTTTCTTT.

In its sample, this clone was seen a few times. The chain uses TRBV9 and TRBJ1-1, with 7 bases fitting TRBD1. V lost 4 bases to trimming and J lost 6 bases; unmatched junction nucleotides: 9. CDR3 size: 14 residues. Germline loops: CDR1 SGDLS, CDR2 YYNGEE. The CDR3 bases are TGTGCCAGCAGCCCCCGACAGGGTATTTCTGAAGCTTTCTTT. It specifies CASSPRQGISEAFF.

The V call is TRBV25-1, the J call TRBJ1-1; 10 nucleotides match TRBD1. The germline V gene has CDR1 MGHDK and CDR2 SYGVNS. V trimming: 8 bases; J trimming: 4 bases; junction bases outside the gene matches: 7. This CDR3 region has 14 residues. The CDR3 here is CASSRQGASTEAFF. Written as DNA, the CDR3 is TGTGCCAGCTCCCGACAGGGGGCGAGCACTGAAGCTTTCTTT. Full variable domain (rest looked up from reference TRBV25-1 and TRBJ1-1): EADIYQTPRYLVIGTGKKITLECSQTMGHDKMYWYQQDPGMELHLIHYSYGVNSTEKGDLSSESTVSRIRTEHFPLTLESARPSHTSQYLCASSRQGASTEAFFGQGTRLTVV.

The chain uses TRBV6-5 and TRBJ1-4, with D tentatively TRBD1 (6 bases). Trimming took 6 bases from V and 4 from J, leaving 12 bases between them. The CDR3 totals 14 residues. The V gene's germline CDR1 is MNHEY and CDR2 SVGAGI. CDR3 residues: CASSQDSLNEKLFF. Here the CDR3 DNA reads TGTGCCAGCAGCCAGGACAGTCTTAATGAAAAACTGTTTTTT.

The CDR3 DNA reads as TGTGCCAGCAGCTCCCGGGTAGGATTGGGCCAAGAGACCCAGTACTTC. Amino acid sequence: CASSSRVGLGQETQYF. The rearrangement uses TRBV7-2 and TRBJ2-5; D is ambiguous. CDR1 and CDR2 (germline): SGHTA, FQGNSA. The V end lost 4 bases, the J end lost 1 base, and 16 bases lay between the germline ends. This CDR3 has 16 amino acids.

This sequence joins TRBV29-1 and TRBJ1-4; 7 nucleotides agree with TRBD1. The length of the CDR3 is 14 residues. The V gene end was trimmed by 7 bases and the J gene end by 4 bases; junction bases not matched to a gene: 9. CDR1 and CDR2 (germline): SQVTM, ANQGSEA. CDR3 nucleotide sequence: TGCAGCGGGATAGACCGGGACAGTAATGAAAAACTGTTTTTT. This encodes CSGIDRDSNEKLFF.

The J gene is TRBJ2-5, the V gene TRBV12-3 or TRBV12-4; D might be TRBD2 (5 bases). The CDR3 has 13 residues. Trimming shortened V by 8 bases and J by 1 base, and 11 bases separated the two germline ends. The CDR3 spells CASARGFQETQYF. The CDR3 nucleotides read TGTGCCAGCGCCCGGGGTTTCCAAGAGACCCAGTACTTC.

The gene calls are TRBV7-9 and TRBJ2-5; 9 nucleotides match TRBD2. The V gene end was trimmed by 5 bases and the J gene end by 4 bases; junction bases not matched to a gene: 2. The CDR3 loop spans 13 amino acids. CDR1 is SEHNR, CDR2 FQNEAQ, per germline (reference sequence). The CDR3 loop is CASSQTSGETQYF. The CDR3 coding sequence is TGTGCCAGCAGCCAGACTAGCGGAGAGACCCAGTACTTC.

The CDR3 bases are TGTGCCAGCAGCCAAGGGAGGAGCGCTTTCTTT. This gives the protein CASSQGRSAFF. The V gene is TRBV3-1 (or the pseudogene TRBV3-2), the J gene TRBJ1-1; D not certain. Germline CDR1 is LGHDT and CDR2 is YNNKEL (reference sequence). Trimming left V 1 base short and J 11 bases short, with 8 bases between. This CDR3 comprises 11 residues.

The DNA of the CDR3 is TGTGCCAGCAGGTCCGGACAGGGTTCTGAAGCTTTCTTT. It specifies CASRSGQGSEAFF. J is TRBJ1-1 and V is TRBV6-5, with 8 bases aligning to TRBD1. The CDR3 loop spans 13 amino acids. The germline CDR1 and CDR2 sequences are MNHEY and SVGAGI. Trimming removed 6 bases from V and 6 bases from J; junction bases left unmatched: 6.

This clone has a single count. The chain links TRBV5-1 to TRBJ2-5; D gene ambiguous. The CDR3 extends over 16 amino acids. Trimming took 2 bases from V and 1 from J, leaving 15 bases between them. Germline assignment: CDR1 SGHRS and CDR2 YFSETQ. The CDR3 bases are TGCGCCAGCAGCTTTCAGATTGGCCTGGCCCAAGAGACCCAGTACTTC. Residues: CASSFQIGLAQETQYF.